Below, 31 T cell receptor beta chains from the same sample are listed, as sequenced in a study of early T cells in non-severe SARS-CoV-2 infection. Via MiXCR, TCRdb re-called the 5' RACE reads, giving one row per CDR3 protein. The table records fewer than 80,000 distinct CDR3 sequences, less than 15% of them present only once. The sequenced sample was whole blood. Source of these receptors: an adult who was a healthcare worker with PCR-confirmed SARS-CoV-2 infection or an uninfected control (not recorded which).

This clonotype was detected ten times or more. CDR3 DNA: TGTGCCAGCTCAGCCGACATTAACACCGGGGAGCTGTTTTTT. Translated: CASSADINTGELFF. The chain employs TRBV18 and TRBJ2-2; D is ambiguous. This CDR3 spans 14 amino acids. Germline V gene lookup returns CDR1 KGHSH and CDR2 LQKENI. The ends were cut back, 5 bases at V and 2 bases at J, with 9 bases in the middle.

In its sample, this clonotype was seen many times. The chain links TRBV13 to TRBJ2-1; possible D gene TRBD2, 5 bases. The CDR3 runs 13 residues. CDR1 and CDR2 (germline): PRHDT, FYEKMQ (reference sequence). V was cut by 10 bases and J by 6 bases, with 16 bases left in between. CDR3 in amino acids: CATLSRSGNEQFF. CDR3 sequence (DNA): TGTGCCACCCTCTCACGGAGCGGCAATGAGCAGTTCTTC.

The sample holds many counts of this clonotype. The genes are TRBV27 and TRBJ2-3, with 7 bases fitting TRBD1. Unmatched junction bases numbered 13, after V lost 4 bases and J lost 3 bases. Per the germline V gene, CDR1 is MNHEY and CDR2 is SMNVEV (reference sequence). The CDR3 is made up of 17 amino acids. The CDR3, as DNA: TGTGCCAGCAGTTCCCTGACAGGGTACGCTCGAACAGATACGCAGTATTTT. Translation: CASSSLTGYARTDTQYF.

This clonotype was observed at least ten times. The chain links TRBV19 to TRBJ2-7, with 7 bases matching TRBD2. CDR3 length: 15 amino acids. The V segment lost 1 base and the J segment 1 base; nucleotides outside the gene matches: 4. Germline V gene sequence: CDR1 LNHDA, CDR2 SQIVND (reference sequence). CDR3 residues: CASSIVGTTSYEQYF. CDR3 sequence (DNA): TGTGCCAGTAGTATAGTAGGGACTACTTCCTACGAGCAGTACTTC.

This sequence joins TRBV7-2 and TRBJ2-7, with D unresolved. The CDR3 runs to 15 residues. Between the trimmed V and J ends, which lost 0 bases and 5 bases, there was a span of 14 bases. Germline CDR1 reads SGHTA; CDR2 reads FQGNSA. CDR3 residues: CASSLALISYHEQYF. CDR3 nucleotides: TGTGCCAGCAGCTTAGCGCTGATATCCTACCACGAGCAGTACTTC.

J is TRBJ2-7 and V is TRBV20-1, with TRBD2 as a possible D gene (5 bases). The CDR3 has 13 amino acids. CDR1 is DFQATT, CDR2 SNEGSKA, per germline (reference sequence). V lost 3 bases, J lost 5 bases, and 14 bases lay in between. The CDR3 sequence: CSARDSRAHEQYF. For the CDR3, the DNA is TGCAGTGCTAGGGACTCCCGGGCTCACGAGCAGTACTTC.

There are many counts of this clonotype. The chain is built from TRBV18 and TRBJ1-4; D gene unclear. Trimming left V 3 bases short and J 1 base short, with 9 bases between. The CDR3 loop spans 15 amino acids. The germline gives CDR1 KGHSH, CDR2 LQKENI. CDR3 nucleotides: TGTGCCAGCTCACCCGCGACGGGAACTAATGAAAAACTGTTTTTT. This codes for CASSPATGTNEKLFF.

The V gene is TRBV2, the J gene TRBJ1-1; D might be TRBD1 (5 bases). Trimming cost V 6 bases and J 4 bases, with 15 bases left between them. CDR1 is SNHLY and CDR2 is FYNNEI in the germline V gene. The CDR3 length is 14 residues. The CDR3 spells CASRPSAGGTEAFF. CDR3 bases: TGTGCCAGCAGGCCCTCCGCGGGGGGCACTGAAGCTTTCTTT. The whole variable domain, filled in from reference TRBV2 and TRBJ1-1, reads EPEVTQTPSHQVTQMGQEVILRCVPISNHLYFYWYRQILGQKVEFLVSFYNNEISEKSEIFDDQFSVERPDGSNFTLKIRSTKLEDSAMYFCASRPSAGGTEAFFGQGTRLTVV.

This clonotype showed up many times. The chain carries TRBV20-1 and TRBJ2-7; D is unresolved. CDR3 length equals 11 residues. From germline, CDR1 is DFQATT and CDR2 SNEGSKA (reference sequence). The germline V and J ends were trimmed by 2 bases and 3 bases, with 5 bases remaining between them. CDR3 in amino acids: CSARNNYEQYF. CDR3 nucleotides: TGCAGTGCTAGAAACAACTACGAGCAGTACTTC.

At least ten counts were recorded for this clonotype. The chain has TRBV2 and TRBJ2-7, with a tentative D call TRBD2 (5 bases). The V and J ends lost 0 bases and 6 bases respectively, with 12 bases between them. Germline lookup yields CDR1 SNHLY and CDR2 FYNNEI. The CDR3 contains 14 residues. The CDR3 DNA reads TGTGCCAGCAGTGAAGCGCGGGCGGGTCTCGAGCAGTACTTC. Protein product: CASSEARAGLEQYF.

This clonotype was observed many times. The chain links TRBV10-1 to TRBJ1-1; D not resolved. The CDR3 length is 17 residues. The V and J ends lost 0 bases and 6 bases respectively, with 20 bases between them. CDR1 is WNHNN, CDR2 SYGVQD, per germline (reference sequence). DNA for the CDR3: TGCGCCAGCAGTGAGTCAGTAGATCGGGGAAACGCGGCTGAAGCTTTCTTT. Translating it yields CASSESVDRGNAAEAFF.

This clonotype was picked up many times. The junction departs from the called germline gene at one end, perhaps through a read error. V usage is TRBV2 and J usage is TRBJ2-5; D remains ambiguous. The CDR3 is made up of 10 amino acids. Looked up from germline, CDR1 is SNHLY and CDR2 is FYNNEI. The CDR3 DNA follows: TGTGCCAGCAAAGGAAACTTACCCCTCTTC. The encoded protein is CASKGNLPLF.

At least ten counts were recorded for this clonotype. The V and J genes are TRBV29-1 and TRBJ2-1; 9 bases are a match to TRBD2. Germline loops: CDR1 SQVTM, CDR2 ANQGSEA. J gave up 8 bases and V 3 bases, and 8 bases lay outside the gene matches. The CDR3 loop spans 14 amino acids. In DNA form, the CDR3 reads TGCAGCGTTGATGTTAGCGGGAGCCGAGATGAGCAGTTCTTC. This translates into CSVDVSGSRDEQFF.

This clonotype was counted at least ten times. This rearrangement joins TRBV27 to TRBJ2-2, with TRBD1 identical over 7 bases. V trimming: 3 bases; J trimming: 4 bases; junction bases outside the gene matches: 5. The germline V gene has CDR1 MNHEY and CDR2 SMNVEV (reference sequence). This CDR3 region has 15 residues. CDR3 DNA: TGTGCCAGCAGTTTGGACAGGCTAGGCACCGGGGAGCTGTTTTTT. Amino acid sequence: CASSLDRLGTGELFF.

J is TRBJ2-5 and V is TRBV3-1; D may be TRBD1 or TRBD2 (5 bases each). Germline V gene data show CDR1 as LGHDT and CDR2 as YNNKEL (reference sequence). Trimming stripped 0 bases from V and 3 bases from J, with 11 bases between. This CDR3 is built from 15 residues. The CDR3 DNA sequence: TGTGCCAGCAGCCAAGACATCGGGGCTGAAGAGACCCAGTACTTC. This gives the protein CASSQDIGAEETQYF.

The sample holds many counts of this clonotype. The CDR3 region has the DNA TGCGCCAGCAGCTTGGTTGACAGGGTAAATGAGCAGTTCTTC. This encodes CASSLVDRVNEQFF. The chain employs TRBV5-1 and TRBJ2-1, with TRBD1 identical over 7 bases. The germline V gene has CDR1 SGHRS and CDR2 YFSETQ. V was pared by 0 bases and J by 7 bases, with 4 bases of the junction left unmatched. The CDR3 runs 14 residues. The full variable domain, rest sourced from reference TRBV5-1 and TRBJ2-1, is KAGVTQTPRYLIKTRGQQVTLSCSPISGHRSVSWYQQTPGQGLQFLFEYFSETQRNKGNFPGRFSGRQFSNSRSEMNVSTLELGDSALYLCASSLVDRVNEQFFGPGTRLTVL.

The chain couples TRBV21-1 to TRBJ2-5; the table's D call of TRBD1 was not tested on the DNA. TRBV21-1 is labeled a pseudogene. The CDR3 consists of 16 residues. The CDR3 DNA reads as TGTGCCAGCAGCAGGGGACAGGACCCGTACCAAGAGACCCAGTACTTC. Residues: CASSRGQDPYQETQYF.

This clonotype was counted ten times or more. This chain links TRBV29-1 with TRBJ2-1; 11 bases agree with TRBD1. The V gene end was trimmed by 3 bases and the J gene end by 7 bases; junction bases not matched to a gene: 5. The CDR3 is 14 residues long. In germline, CDR1 is SQVTM, CDR2 ANQGSEA. The CDR3, as DNA: TGCAGCGTTGAGGGGGACAGGGGGAGAAATGAGCAGTTCTTC. Its translation is CSVEGDRGRNEQFF.

This clonotype was seen only a few times. Written as DNA, the CDR3 is TGCAGCGTTGATACGGGAACCACAGATACGCAGTATTTT. As protein: CSVDTGTTDTQYF. The V call is TRBV29-1, the J call TRBJ2-3, with D perhaps TRBD2 (5 bases). V gave up 3 bases and J gave up 2 bases, with 9 bases separating them. This CDR3 region has 13 residues. Germline V gene lookup returns CDR1 SQVTM and CDR2 ANQGSEA.

This clonotype was counted at least ten times. The CDR3 DNA is TGTGCCAGCTCACCACAGGCCGGGGGTACGCCTGAAGCTTTCTTT. Its translation is CASSPQAGGTPEAFF. V and J are TRBV18 and TRBJ1-1; D possibly corresponds to TRBD1 (5 bases). CDR3 size: 15 residues. CDR1 and CDR2 from the germline V gene are KGHSH and LQKENI. The V end lost 1 base, the J end lost 6 bases, and 15 bases lay between the germline ends.

This clonotype was detected only a few times. The rearrangement uses TRBV29-1 and TRBJ1-1; a weak D match, TRBD1 (5 bases). With 7 bases removed from V and 4 bases from J, the gap between germline ends came to 16 bases. CDR3 size: 13 residues. Looked up from germline, CDR1 is SQVTM and CDR2 is ANQGSEA. CDR3 nucleotide sequence: TGCAGCGCCCCGGGTCCCGGGGGCACTGAAGCTTTCTTT. This translates into CSAPGPGGTEAFF.

This clonotype has a count of ten or more. The gene calls are TRBV7-2 and TRBJ1-2; 10 nucleotides align to TRBD1. Looked up from germline, CDR1 is SGHTA and CDR2 is FQGNSA. J lost 6 bases, V lost 2 bases, and 6 bases had no gene match. The CDR3 has 15 amino acids. The CDR3 DNA is TGTGCCAGCAGCTTACCGGGACAGGGGAACGATGGCTACACCTTC. It codes for CASSLPGQGNDGYTF.

This chain links TRBV12-3 or TRBV12-4 with TRBJ1-1; 8 bases are a match to TRBD1. The CDR3 runs 15 residues. V dropped 4 bases and J dropped 5; count of bases not matched to a gene: 9. As DNA, the CDR3 is TGTGCCAGCAGTTACAGGACAGGGTCCTCAACTGAAGCTTTCTTT. As protein: CASSYRTGSSTEAFF.

This chain joins TRBV7-8 and TRBJ2-3; D possibly corresponds to TRBD1 (6 bases). The V end was cut by 4 bases, the J end by 5 bases, with 19 bases between. The CDR3 spans 16 residues. Germline values: CDR1 SGHVS, CDR2 FQNEAQ. CDR3 residues: CASSSQGSRQKDTQYF. The CDR3 DNA is TGTGCCAGCAGCTCCCAGGGGTCCCGTCAAAAAGATACGCAGTATTTT.

This clonotype was picked up many times. This rearrangement joins TRBV5-6 to TRBJ2-2; D unresolved. The germline V and J ends were trimmed by 0 bases and 3 bases, with 3 bases remaining between them. Germline V gives CDR1 SGHDT, CDR2 YYEEEE. The CDR3 runs to 13 residues. The DNA for the CDR3 is TGTGCCAGCAGCTTGGTCCACACCGGGGAGCTGTTTTTT. Its translation: CASSLVHTGELFF.

The J gene is TRBJ1-1, the V gene TRBV11-2; D gene uncertain. The CDR3 length is 16 residues. Germline values: CDR1 SGHAT, CDR2 FQNNGV. V was cut by 5 bases and J by 4 bases, with 20 bases left in between. CDR3 coding DNA: TGTGCCAGCAGCCTCCTGCTGAACAGTTTTGGCACTGAAGCTTTCTTT. It specifies CASSLLLNSFGTEAFF.

Ten or more counts support this clonotype. The chain links TRBV20-1 to TRBJ1-5; 10 nucleotides match TRBD1. The germline CDR1 and CDR2 sequences are DFQATT and SNEGSKA (reference sequence). The CDR3 is 16 amino acids. The trim removed 6 bases at V and 5 bases at J, leaving 13 bases unmatched. The CDR3 spells CSAPLRGQGHHQPQHF. The CDR3 nucleotides are TGCAGTGCCCCGCTACGGGGACAGGGGCACCATCAGCCCCAGCATTTT.

There are many counts of this clonotype. The chain couples TRBV25-1 to TRBJ1-2, with TRBD1 identical over 7 bases. The J segment lost 9 bases and the V segment lost 1 base, leaving 5 bases of the junction unmatched. Germline V gives CDR1 MGHDK, CDR2 SYGVNS. This CDR3 spans 13 amino acids. The CDR3 region is CASSESYRGRYTF. CDR3 DNA sequence: TGTGCCAGCAGTGAATCTTACAGGGGTCGCTACACCTTC.

The chain has TRBV29-1 and TRBJ2-1, with 14 bases lining up with TRBD2. This CDR3 spans 15 amino acids. Trimming took 6 bases from V and 1 from J; bases not matched to a gene: 2. Germline CDR1 reads SQVTM; CDR2 reads ANQGSEA. Written as DNA, the CDR3 is TGCAGCGTCGGGACTAGCGGGAGTTCCTACAATGAGCAGTTCTTC. Protein sequence: CSVGTSGSSYNEQFF.

This clonotype was observed many times. The CDR3 is CASLSVKTNQETQYF. The CDR3 DNA reads TGTGCCAGCCTGTCCGTCAAGACTAACCAAGAGACCCAGTACTTC. The chain joins TRBV28 to TRBJ2-5; D may be TRBD2 (5 bases). Germline CDR1 and CDR2: MDHEN and SYDVKM. V was trimmed by 8 bases and J by 0 bases, leaving 16 bases between them. The CDR3 consists of 15 residues. The whole variable domain, filled in from reference TRBV28 and TRBJ2-5, reads DVKVTQSSRYLVKRTGEKVFLECVQDMDHENMFWYRQDPGLGLRLIYFSYDVKMKEKGDIPEGYSVSREKKERFSLILESASTNQTSMYLCASLSVKTNQETQYFGPGTRLLVL.

This clonotype occurred many times. This chain connects TRBV27 to TRBJ2-7, with TRBD1 as a possible D gene (5 bases). The CDR3 has 13 residues. Germline CDR1 and CDR2: MNHEY and SMNVEV (reference sequence). The V and J ends lost 5 bases and 2 bases respectively, with 10 bases between them. As DNA, the CDR3 is TGTGCCAGCAGTACAGGACGGACCTACGAGCAGTACTTC. This translates into CASSTGRTYEQYF.